Described below is a single TCR beta chain sequence and its context. As yet, its antigen is unknown. Without the conserved terminal phenylalanine or tryptophan, this CDR3 likely stems from a read error. TCRdb used MiXCR to reprocess the multiplex PCR reads, holding one entry per CDR3 protein. The sample comprises under 15,000 distinct CDR3 sequences, about 37% of which are singletons, and roughly 15% rests with the top ten. This sample was taken from a study of breast tumors, draining lymph nodes, adjacent tissues. Overall study findings and caveats: Tumors had less TCR diversity than lymph nodes, more than nontumor tissue.

Sequenced: breast tumor tissue. This TCR was recovered from a female donor with breast cancer. Some clones in this sample may be carry-over from other donors' samples.

The CDR3, as DNA: TGTGCCAGCAGCTTAACTCGGACTAGTTATGAGCAGTTCTTA. Residues: CASSLTRTSYEQFL. This rearrangement joins TRBV7-9 to TRBJ2-1; TRBD2 aligns across 7 bases. V was pared by 2 bases and J by 8 bases, with 6 bases of the junction left unmatched. The CDR3 is 14 residues long. Germline CDR1 and CDR2: SEHNR and FQNEAQ (reference sequence).